These 11 T cell receptor beta chains were all obtained from the same sample, sequenced in a study of shared clonotypes between healthy human individuals. Naive CD8 cells lacked CD45RO and underwent positive selection for CCR7, leaving out terminally differentiated effector memory CD45RA+ cells. This table comes from immunoSEQ multiplex PCR, and its TCRdb copy is limited to in-frame clones, with some not included. Of approximately 2,200,000 clones detected, approximately 94% appear once; the ten largest clones hold 1.5% to 2%. Sequenced material: naive CD8+ T cells from PBMCs. These TCRs come from a man aged 18 to 29 in good health. Some clones in this sample may be carry-over from other donors' samples.

The chain recombines TRBV5-4 with TRBJ2-7, with a possible D match to TRBD1 (5 bases). This CDR3 is built from 17 residues. V lost 4 bases and J lost 2, with 22 bases in between. Per the germline V gene, CDR1 is SGHNT and CDR2 is YYREEE (reference sequence). For the CDR3, the DNA is TGTGCCAGCAGCCCTAGGGGTGCTCAACACAAGGCCTACGAGCAGTACTTC. It specifies CASSPRGAQHKAYEQYF.

The gene calls are TRBV9 and TRBJ2-1; 10 bases are a match to TRBD1. Germline CDR1 SGDLS, CDR2 YYNGEE. There are 17 residues in the CDR3. J lost 2 bases, V lost 0 bases, and 5 bases had no gene match. CDR3 in amino acids: CASSVGPGQGAYNEQFF. For the CDR3, the DNA is TGTGCCAGCAGCGTAGGCCCAGGACAGGGGGCCTACAATGAGCAGTTCTTC.

The rearrangement joins TRBV5-1 to TRBJ1-2; no reliable D call. The CDR3 loop spans 13 amino acids. V was shortened by 0 bases and J by 8 bases, with 11 bases between the two germline ends. Germline loops: CDR1 SGHRS, CDR2 YFSETQ. CDR3: CASSLAGGSGYTF. The DNA for the CDR3 is TGCGCCAGCAGCTTGGCCGGAGGGAGCGGCTACACCTTC.

This clone appeared once. Other DNA sequences within the sample encode an identical CDR3. This chain links TRBV9 with TRBJ2-3, with 10 positions matching TRBD2. CDR3 length: 15 residues. Germline V gives CDR1 SGDLS, CDR2 YYNGEE. V trimming: 1 base; J trimming: 1 base; junction bases outside the gene matches: 0. CDR3 in amino acids: CASSVSGRGTDTQYF. CDR3 nucleotide sequence: TGTGCCAGCAGCGTAAGCGGGAGGGGCACAGATACGCAGTATTTT.

This sequence joins TRBV6-1 and TRBJ2-2; tentative D call: TRBD1 (5 bases). The CDR3 loop spans 14 amino acids. CDR1 is MNHNS and CDR2 is SASEGT in the germline V gene. V was shortened by 7 bases and J by 6 bases, with 15 bases between the two germline ends. The DNA of the CDR3 is TGTGCCAGCATGGGTGTACAGGTGGCCGGGGAGCTGTTTTTT. Translated: CASMGVQVAGELFF.

The chain couples TRBV7-8 to TRBJ2-7, with D uncertain. V lost 6 bases, J lost 1 base, and 19 bases lay in between. Looked up from germline, CDR1 is SGHVS and CDR2 is FQNEAQ. The CDR3 consists of 16 residues. The CDR3 reads CASSPSDALISYEQYF. The CDR3, as DNA: TGTGCCAGCAGTCCAAGCGACGCTCTTATTTCCTACGAGCAGTACTTC.

This chain uses TRBV18 with TRBJ2-6; 9 bases are shared with TRBD1. The trim removed 10 bases at V and 6 bases at J, leaving 10 bases unmatched. The germline V gene has CDR1 KGHSH and CDR2 LQKENI. CDR3 length equals 15 residues. The CDR3 reads CATRDRETEANVLTF. For the CDR3, the DNA is TGTGCCACGCGGGACAGGGAAACGGAGGCCAACGTCCTGACTTTC.

The chain recombines TRBV4-1 with TRBJ2-1; 10 bases are a match to TRBD2. Germline V gene sequence: CDR1 MGHRA, CDR2 YSYEKL. The CDR3 has 17 residues. The trim removed 4 bases at V and 0 bases at J, leaving 6 bases unmatched. As DNA, the CDR3 is TGCGCCAGCAGCCTAGCGGGAGGCTTGAGCTCCTACAATGAGCAGTTCTTC. Encoded protein: CASSLAGGLSSYNEQFF.

CDR3 loop: CASTPGASGRAWEQYF. CDR3 coding DNA: TGTGCCAGCACCCCAGGGGCTAGCGGGAGGGCCTGGGAGCAGTACTTC. This sequence joins TRBV27 and TRBJ2-7; 12 bases are a match to TRBD2. The CDR3 covers 16 residues. Germline V CDR1 and CDR2: MNHEY, SMNVEV (reference sequence). The V and J ends lost 7 bases and 7 bases, in that order; junction bases with no gene match: 14.

The chain links TRBV4-3 to TRBJ2-1; TRBD1 matches at 7 bases. The ends lost 4 bases at V and 0 bases at J; junction bases unmatched: 9. The CDR3 is made up of 17 amino acids. Germline-derived CDR1 and CDR2 are LGHNA and YSLEER. The CDR3 DNA reads as TGCGCCAGCAGCCCTCTTACTGGGACAGCCTCCTACAATGAGCAGTTCTTC. It encodes CASSPLTGTASYNEQFF.

The V gene is TRBV7-2, the J gene TRBJ2-3; D remains ambiguous. Germline loops: CDR1 SGHTA, CDR2 FQGNSA. The CDR3 is 14 amino acids. Trimming removed 5 bases at V and 1 base at J, with 10 bases between. The CDR3 DNA sequence: TGTGCCAGCAGCCCCCACCCGGGCACAGATACGCAGTATTTT. It encodes CASSPHPGTDTQYF.